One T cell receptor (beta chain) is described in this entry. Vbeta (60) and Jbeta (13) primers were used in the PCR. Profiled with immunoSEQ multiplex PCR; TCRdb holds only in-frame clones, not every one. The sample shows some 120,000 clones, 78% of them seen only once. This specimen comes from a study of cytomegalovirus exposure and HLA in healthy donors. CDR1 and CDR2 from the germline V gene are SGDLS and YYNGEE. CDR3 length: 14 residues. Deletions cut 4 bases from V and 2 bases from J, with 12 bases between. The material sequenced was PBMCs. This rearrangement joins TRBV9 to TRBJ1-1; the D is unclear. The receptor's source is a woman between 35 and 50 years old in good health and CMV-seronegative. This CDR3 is CASSPPVANTEAFF. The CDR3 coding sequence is TGTGCCAGCAGCCCCCCGGTAGCTAACACTGAAGCTTTCTTT. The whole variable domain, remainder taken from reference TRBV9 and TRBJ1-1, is DSGVTQTPKHLITATGQRVTLRCSPRSGDLSVYWYQQSLDQGLQFLIQYYNGEERAKGNILERFSAQQFPDLHSELNLSSLELGDSALYFCASSPPVANTEAFFGQGTRLTVV.